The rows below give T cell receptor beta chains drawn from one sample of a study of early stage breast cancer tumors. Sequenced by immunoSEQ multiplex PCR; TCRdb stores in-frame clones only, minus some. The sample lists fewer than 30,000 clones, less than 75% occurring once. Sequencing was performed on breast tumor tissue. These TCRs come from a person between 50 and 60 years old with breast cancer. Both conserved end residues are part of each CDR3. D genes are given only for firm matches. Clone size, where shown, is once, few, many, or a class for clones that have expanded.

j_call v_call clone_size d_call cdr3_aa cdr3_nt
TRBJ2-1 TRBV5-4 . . CASSFAPSAYNEQFF TGTGCCAGCAGCTTTGCCCCTAGCGCCTACAATGAGCAGTTCTTC
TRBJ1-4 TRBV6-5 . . CASSRQIPSEKLFF TGTGCCAGCAGCCGACAGATCCCCAGTGAAAAACTGTTTTTT
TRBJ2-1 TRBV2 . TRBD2 CASMEREGLNEQFF TGTGCCAGCATGGAACGGGAGGGCCTTAATGAGCAGTTCTTC
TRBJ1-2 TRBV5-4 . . CASSLIGSSYGYTF TGTGCCAGCAGCTTGATAGGGTCAAGCTATGGCTACACCTTC
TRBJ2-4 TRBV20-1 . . CSASPNIQYF TGCAGTGCTAGCCCCAACATTCAGTACTTC
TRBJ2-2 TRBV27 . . CASSFEVNTGELFF TGTGCCAGCAGTTTTGAAGTCAACACCGGGGAGCTGTTTTTT
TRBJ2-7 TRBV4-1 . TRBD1 CASSQVGGDRGEQYF TGCGCCAGCAGCCAAGTGGGGGGGGACAGGGGCGAGCAGTACTTC
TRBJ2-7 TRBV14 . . CASSQMGLAYEQYF TGTGCCAGCAGCCAAATGGGACTTGCCTACGAGCAGTACTTC
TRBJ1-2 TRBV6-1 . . CASSEMSTGGVGYTF TGTGCCAGCAGTGAAATGTCTACGGGAGGGGTGGGCTACACCTTC
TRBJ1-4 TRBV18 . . CASSPSGGQPNEKLFF TGTGCCAGCTCACCAAGCGGGGGGCAGCCTAATGAAAAACTGTTTTTT
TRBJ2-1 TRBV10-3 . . CAISGAGTEKNEQFF TGTGCCATCAGTGGTGCGGGGACAGAGAAGAATGAGCAGTTCTTC
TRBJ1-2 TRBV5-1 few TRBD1 CASSFEGAGYGYTF TGCGCCAGCAGCTTTGAGGGGGCTGGCTATGGCTACACCTTC
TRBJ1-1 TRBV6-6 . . CASSYRDTGNTEAFF TGTGCCAGCAGTTACAGGGATACAGGGAACACTGAAGCTTTCTTT
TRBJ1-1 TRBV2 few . CASSEEFDTEAFF TGTGCCAGCAGTGAGGAGTTCGATACTGAAGCTTTCTTT
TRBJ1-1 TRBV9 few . CASSVNPGTEAFF TGTGCCAGCAGCGTAAACCCAGGCACTGAAGCTTTCTTT
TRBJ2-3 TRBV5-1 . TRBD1 CASTRGGGSTDTQYF TGCGCCAGCACCCGAGGGGGCGGGAGCACAGATACGCAGTATTTT
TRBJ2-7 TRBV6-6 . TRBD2 CASSYSRLAGSEQYF TGTGCCAGCAGTTACTCTCGGCTAGCGGGAAGCGAGCAGTACTTC
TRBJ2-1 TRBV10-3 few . CAISGSDVAEQFF TGTGCCATCAGTGGGTCAGACGTTGCTGAGCAGTTCTTC
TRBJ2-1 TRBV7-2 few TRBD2 CASSATSGPYNEQFF TGTGCCAGCAGCGCCACTAGCGGACCCTACAATGAGCAGTTCTTC
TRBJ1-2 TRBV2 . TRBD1 CAGTTGGHLTF TGTGCCGGAACGACAGGGGGCCATCTCACCTTC
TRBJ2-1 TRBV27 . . CASRVIQGRSYNEQFF TGTGCCAGCAGAGTGATTCAGGGGAGATCCTACAATGAGCAGTTCTTC
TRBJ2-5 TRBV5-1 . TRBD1 CASSGQTGSPETQYF TGCGCCAGCAGCGGACAGACAGGGTCACCAGAGACCCAGTACTTC
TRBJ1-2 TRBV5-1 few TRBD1 CASSWEGANYGYTF TGCGCCAGCAGCTGGGAGGGGGCCAACTATGGCTACACCTTC
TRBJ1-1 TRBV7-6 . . CASSLGVGVTEAFF TGTGCCAGCAGCTTAGGTGTGGGGGTAACTGAAGCTTTCTTT
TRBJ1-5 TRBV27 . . CASGHNQPQHF TGTGCCAGTGGCCACAATCAGCCCCAGCATTTT
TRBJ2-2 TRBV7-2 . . CASSSGTLRTGELFF TGTGCCAGCAGCTCCGGGACTCTCCGCACCGGGGAGCTGTTTTTT
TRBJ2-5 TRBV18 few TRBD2 CASSPSGRGRETQYF TGTGCCAGCTCACCAAGCGGGAGGGGACGGGAGACCCAGTACTTC
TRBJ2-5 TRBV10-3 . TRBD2 CAISEYVLGLAVTQTQYF TGTGCCATCAGTGAGTACGTTTTGGGACTAGCGGTCACCCAGACCCAGTACTTC
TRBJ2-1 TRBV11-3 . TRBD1 CASSLRQGENNEQFF TGTGCCAGCAGCTTAAGACAGGGGGAAAACAATGAGCAGTTCTTC
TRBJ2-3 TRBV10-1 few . CASSESGPTNTQYF TGCGCCAGCAGTGAGAGCGGGCCCACCAATACGCAGTATTTT
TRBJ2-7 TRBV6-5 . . CASNAAGHYEQYF TGTGCCAGCAACGCCGCGGGGCACTACGAGCAGTACTTC